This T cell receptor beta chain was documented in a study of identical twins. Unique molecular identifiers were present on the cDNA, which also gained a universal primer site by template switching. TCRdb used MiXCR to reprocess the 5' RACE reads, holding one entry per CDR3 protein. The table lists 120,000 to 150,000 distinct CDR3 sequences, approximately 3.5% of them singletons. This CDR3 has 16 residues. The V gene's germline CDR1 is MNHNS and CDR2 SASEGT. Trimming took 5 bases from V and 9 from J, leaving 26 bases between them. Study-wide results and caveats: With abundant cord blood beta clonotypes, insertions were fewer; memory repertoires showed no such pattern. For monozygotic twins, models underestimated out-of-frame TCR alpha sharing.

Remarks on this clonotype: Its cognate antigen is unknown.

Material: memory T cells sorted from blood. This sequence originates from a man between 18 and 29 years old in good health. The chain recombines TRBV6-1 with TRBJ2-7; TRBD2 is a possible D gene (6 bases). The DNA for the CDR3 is TGTGCCAGCAGTCCCCTTGCGGATTCGAGCGGGTGGTGGCAGTACGTC. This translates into CASSPLADSSGWWQYV.